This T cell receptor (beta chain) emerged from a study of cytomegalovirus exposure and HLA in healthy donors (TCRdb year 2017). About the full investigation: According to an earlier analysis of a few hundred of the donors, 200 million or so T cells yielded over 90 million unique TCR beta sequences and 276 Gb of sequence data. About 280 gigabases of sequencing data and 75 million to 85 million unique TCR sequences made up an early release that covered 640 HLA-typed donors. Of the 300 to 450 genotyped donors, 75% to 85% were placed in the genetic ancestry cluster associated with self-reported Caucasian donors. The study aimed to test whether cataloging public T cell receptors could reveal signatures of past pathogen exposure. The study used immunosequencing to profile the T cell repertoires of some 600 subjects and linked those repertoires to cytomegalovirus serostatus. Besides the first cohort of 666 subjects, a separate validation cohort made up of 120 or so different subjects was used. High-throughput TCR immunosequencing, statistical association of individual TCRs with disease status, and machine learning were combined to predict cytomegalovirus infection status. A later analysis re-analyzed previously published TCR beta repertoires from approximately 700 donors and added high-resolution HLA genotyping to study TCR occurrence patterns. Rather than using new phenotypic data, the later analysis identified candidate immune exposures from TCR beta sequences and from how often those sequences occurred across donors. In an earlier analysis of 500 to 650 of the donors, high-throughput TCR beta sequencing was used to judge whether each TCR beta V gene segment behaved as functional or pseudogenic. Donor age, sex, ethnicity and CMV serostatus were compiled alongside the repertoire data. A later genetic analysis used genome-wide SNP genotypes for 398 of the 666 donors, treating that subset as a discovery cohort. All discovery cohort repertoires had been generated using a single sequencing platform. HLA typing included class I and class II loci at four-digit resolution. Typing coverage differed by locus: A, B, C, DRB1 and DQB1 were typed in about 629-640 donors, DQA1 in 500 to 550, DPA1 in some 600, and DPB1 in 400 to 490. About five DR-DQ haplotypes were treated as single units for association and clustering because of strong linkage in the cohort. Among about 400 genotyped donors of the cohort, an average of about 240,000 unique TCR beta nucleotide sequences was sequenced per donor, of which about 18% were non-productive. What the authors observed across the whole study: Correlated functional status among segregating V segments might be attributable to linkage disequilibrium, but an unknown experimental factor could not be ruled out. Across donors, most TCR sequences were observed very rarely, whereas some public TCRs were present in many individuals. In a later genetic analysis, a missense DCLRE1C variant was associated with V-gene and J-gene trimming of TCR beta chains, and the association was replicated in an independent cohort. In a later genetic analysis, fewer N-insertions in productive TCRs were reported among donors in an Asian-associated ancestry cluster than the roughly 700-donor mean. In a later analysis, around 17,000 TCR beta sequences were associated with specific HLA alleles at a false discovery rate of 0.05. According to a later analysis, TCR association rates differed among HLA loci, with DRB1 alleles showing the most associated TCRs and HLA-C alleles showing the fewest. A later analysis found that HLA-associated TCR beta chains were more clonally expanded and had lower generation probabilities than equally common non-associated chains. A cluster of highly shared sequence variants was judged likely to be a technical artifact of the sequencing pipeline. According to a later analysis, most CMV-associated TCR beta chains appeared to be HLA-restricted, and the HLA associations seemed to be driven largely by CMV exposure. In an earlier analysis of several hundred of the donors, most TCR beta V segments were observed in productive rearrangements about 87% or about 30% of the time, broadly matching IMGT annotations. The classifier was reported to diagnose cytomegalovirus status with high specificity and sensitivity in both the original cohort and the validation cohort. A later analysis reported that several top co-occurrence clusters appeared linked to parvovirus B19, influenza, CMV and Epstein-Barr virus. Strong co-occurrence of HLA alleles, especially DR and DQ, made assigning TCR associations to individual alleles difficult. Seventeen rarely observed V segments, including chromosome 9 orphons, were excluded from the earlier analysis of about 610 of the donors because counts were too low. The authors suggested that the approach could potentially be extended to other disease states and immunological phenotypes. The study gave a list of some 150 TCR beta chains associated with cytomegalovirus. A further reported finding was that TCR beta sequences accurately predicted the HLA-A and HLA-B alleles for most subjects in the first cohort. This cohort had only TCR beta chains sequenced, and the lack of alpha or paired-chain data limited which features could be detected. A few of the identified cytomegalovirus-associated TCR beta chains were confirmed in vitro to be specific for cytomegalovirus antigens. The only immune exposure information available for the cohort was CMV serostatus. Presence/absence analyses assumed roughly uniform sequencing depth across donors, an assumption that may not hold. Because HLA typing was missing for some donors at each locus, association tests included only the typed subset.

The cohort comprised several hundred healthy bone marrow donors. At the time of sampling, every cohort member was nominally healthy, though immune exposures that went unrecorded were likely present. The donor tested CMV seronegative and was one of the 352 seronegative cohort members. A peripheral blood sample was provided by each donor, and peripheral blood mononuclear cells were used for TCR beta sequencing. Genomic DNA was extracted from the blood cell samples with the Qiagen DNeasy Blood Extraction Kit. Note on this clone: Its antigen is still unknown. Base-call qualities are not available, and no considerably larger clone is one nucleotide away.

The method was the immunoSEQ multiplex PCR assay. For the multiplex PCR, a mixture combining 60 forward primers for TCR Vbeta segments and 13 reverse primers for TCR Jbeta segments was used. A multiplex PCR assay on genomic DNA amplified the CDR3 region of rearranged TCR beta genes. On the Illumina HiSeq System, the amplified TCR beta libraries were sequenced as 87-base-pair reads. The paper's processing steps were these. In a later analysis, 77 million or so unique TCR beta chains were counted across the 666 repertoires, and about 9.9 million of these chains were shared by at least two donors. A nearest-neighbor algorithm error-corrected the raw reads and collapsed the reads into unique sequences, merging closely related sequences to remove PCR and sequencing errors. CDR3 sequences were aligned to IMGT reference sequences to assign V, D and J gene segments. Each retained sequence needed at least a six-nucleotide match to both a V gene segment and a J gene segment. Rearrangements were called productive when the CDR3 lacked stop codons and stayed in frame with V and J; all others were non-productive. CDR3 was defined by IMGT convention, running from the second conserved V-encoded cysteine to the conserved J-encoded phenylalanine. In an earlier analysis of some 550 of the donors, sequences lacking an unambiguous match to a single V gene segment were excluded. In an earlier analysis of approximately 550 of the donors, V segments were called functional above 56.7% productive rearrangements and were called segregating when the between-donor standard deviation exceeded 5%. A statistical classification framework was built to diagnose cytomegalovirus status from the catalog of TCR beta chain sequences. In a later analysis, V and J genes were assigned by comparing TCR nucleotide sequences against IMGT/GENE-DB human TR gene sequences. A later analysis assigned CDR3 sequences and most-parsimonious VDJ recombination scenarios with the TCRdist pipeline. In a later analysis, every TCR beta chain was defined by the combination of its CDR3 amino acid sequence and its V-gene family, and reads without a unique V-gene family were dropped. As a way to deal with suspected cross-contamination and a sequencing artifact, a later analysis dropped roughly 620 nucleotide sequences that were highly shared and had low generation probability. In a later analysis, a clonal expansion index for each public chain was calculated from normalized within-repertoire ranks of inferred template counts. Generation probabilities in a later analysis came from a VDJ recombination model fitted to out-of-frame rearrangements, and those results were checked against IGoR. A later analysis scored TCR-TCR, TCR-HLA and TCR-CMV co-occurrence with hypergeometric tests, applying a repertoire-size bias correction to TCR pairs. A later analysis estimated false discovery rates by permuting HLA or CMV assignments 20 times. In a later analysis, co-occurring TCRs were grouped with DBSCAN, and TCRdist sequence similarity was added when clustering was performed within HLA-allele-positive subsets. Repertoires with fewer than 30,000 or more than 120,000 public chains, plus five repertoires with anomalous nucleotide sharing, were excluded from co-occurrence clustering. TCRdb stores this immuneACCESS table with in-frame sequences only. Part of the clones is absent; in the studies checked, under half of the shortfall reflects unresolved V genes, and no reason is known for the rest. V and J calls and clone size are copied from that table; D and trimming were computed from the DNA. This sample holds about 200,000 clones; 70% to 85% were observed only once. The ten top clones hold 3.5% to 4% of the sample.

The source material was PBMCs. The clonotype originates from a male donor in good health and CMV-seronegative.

The DNA sequence follows: TGTGCCAGCACACCGGGACTAGCGACTGCAGATACGCAGTATTTT. This yields the protein CASTPGLATADTQYF. The rearrangement joined TRBV27 to TRBJ2-3; 10 of the junction bases match TRBD2. Measured from the cysteine to the phenylalanine, the CDR3 is 15 residues long. The sequence is cut down to CDR3 DNA, 45 bases in frame from base 1. V loses 7 bases at its end and J loses 4 bases; junction bases beyond the gene matches: 8. Per the germline V gene (reference sequence), MNHEY is the CDR1 and SMNVEV is the CDR2.